This T cell receptor beta chain stems from a study of neoadjuvant anti-PD-1 for oral cavity cancer. To note about this clone: No antigen is known for it.

No culture or expansion preceded analysis of these blood cells. The V and J ends lost 5 bases and 2 bases respectively, with 14 bases between them. From germline, CDR1 is SGDLS and CDR2 YYNGEE. There are 14 residues in the CDR3. Study-level points and caveats: Only three patients per response group were TCR-analyzed; validation needed. Post-nivolumab, blood T cell clonality was significantly elevated in non-responders.

Sequencing was performed with immunoSEQ multiplex PCR; in TCRdb, only in-frame clones are kept and a portion is missing. The data contain about 72,000 clones, around 83% of them singletons. The rearrangement links TRBV9 to TRBJ2-7, with D possibly called TRBD1 or TRBD2 (5 bases each). The material was PBMCs, obtained before nivolumab (anti-PD-1) treatment. This TCR came from a person aged 40 to 85 with oral cavity squamous cell carcinoma. Here the CDR3 DNA reads TGTGCCAGCAGATTCGGGACCGAAACCTACGAGCAGTACTTC. Translation: CASRFGTETYEQYF.